These 7 T cell receptor beta chains originate from one sample sequenced in a study of blood T cells in healthy people across ages. For the second PCR, which ran for roughly 7 to 11 cycles, a sample-barcoded 5' primer and a J-beta primer mix were used. TCRdb reprocessed the 5' RACE reads via MiXCR and lists one record per CDR3 protein. The sample holds about 1,500,000 distinct CDR3 sequences, approximately 30% seen once. Source material: blood. All receptors come from a woman aged 25 to 39 in good health.

V is TRBV19 and J is TRBJ2-5, with TRBD2 identical over 8 bases. The germline CDR1 and CDR2 sequences are LNHDA and SQIVND (reference sequence). Losses at the gene ends were 3 bases for V and 4 bases for J; bases not matched to a gene: 7. The CDR3 contains 15 residues. The CDR3: CASSILAGGAETQYF. The CDR3 DNA reads TGTGCCAGTAGTATCCTCGCGGGAGGTGCAGAGACCCAGTACTTC.

The genes are TRBV12-3 or TRBV12-4 and TRBJ1-2; D uncertain. The CDR3 contains 15 residues. Deletions cut 0 bases from V and 1 base from J, with 9 bases between. The CDR3 loop is CASSLASPFNYGYTF. CDR3 bases: TGTGCCAGCAGTTTAGCCTCTCCCTTTAACTATGGCTACACCTTC.

This clonotype was seen a few times. V gene TRBV11-2 combines with J gene TRBJ2-3, with 10 bases fitting TRBD2. With V trimmed by 6 bases and J by 0 bases, 18 bases remained unmatched. Germline lookup yields CDR1 SGHAT and CDR2 FQNNGV. The length of the CDR3 is 20 residues. The CDR3 DNA reads TGTGCCAGCAGAACCCCCCGGAGGCTAGCGGGGGACTCTAGCACAGATACGCAGTATTTT. Protein product: CASRTPRRLAGDSSTDTQYF. The full variable domain, with the rest looked up from reference TRBV11-2 and TRBJ2-3, is EAGVAQSPRYKIIEKRQSVAFWCNPISGHATLYWYQQILGQGPKLLIQFQNNGVVDDSQLPKDRFSAERLKGVDSTLKIQPAKLEDSAVYLCASRTPRRLAGDSSTDTQYFGPGTRLTVL.

This clonotype was recorded at least ten times. The gene calls are TRBV30 and TRBJ2-7, with D possibly being TRBD1 (6 bases). In germline, CDR1 is GTSNPN, CDR2 SVGIG (reference sequence). This CDR3 is 14 amino acids long. V gave up 3 bases and J gave up 6 bases, with 18 bases separating them. CDR3 coding DNA: TGTGCCTGGAGAGGGGGAGCGGACACCTCCGAGCAGTACTTC. Protein: CAWRGGADTSEQYF.

This clonotype was counted only a few times. The chain recombines TRBV5-5 with TRBJ2-7, with 7 bases lining up with TRBD2. Germline CDR1 SGHKS, CDR2 YYEKEE (reference sequence). Unmatched junction bases numbered 8, after V lost 0 bases and J lost 2 bases. The CDR3 runs 16 residues. CDR3 in DNA: TGTGCCAGCAGCTTGGCCCATAGCGGGTCTACCTACGAGCAGTACTTC. Translation: CASSLAHSGSTYEQYF. Full variable domain (outside the CDR3, taken from reference TRBV5-5 and TRBJ2-7): DAGVTQSPTHLIKTRGQQVTLRCSPISGHKSVSWYQQVLGQGPQFIFQYYEKEERGRGNFPDRFSARQFPNYSSELNVNALLLGDSALYLCASSLAHSGSTYEQYFGPGTRLTVT.

The V and J genes are TRBV29-1 and TRBJ1-1; 7 positions match TRBD1. Germline V gene lookup returns CDR1 SQVTM and CDR2 ANQGSEA. Unmatched junction bases numbered 6, after V lost 0 bases and J lost 11 bases. The length of the CDR3 is 12 residues. CDR3: CSVEDQDRSAFF. Written as DNA, the CDR3 is TGCAGCGTTGAAGATCAGGACAGGAGCGCTTTCTTT.

This chain connects TRBV24-1 to TRBJ2-5, with D perhaps matching TRBD1 (6 bases). CDR1 and CDR2 (germline): KGHDR, SFDVKD. V shed 8 bases and J shed 11 bases, with 17 bases lying between them. This CDR3 has 12 amino acids. CDR3 DNA: TGTGCCACCAAAGACAGGAGGAATGAGCAGTACTTC. Its translation is CATKDRRNEQYF.